The present T cell receptor beta chain was sequenced within a study of CD8+CD57+ T cells in acquired aplastic anemia. Overall study context: When averaged, DNA from sorted CD4+ and CD8+ cells came to 3.2 ug.

Whoever was chosen for sequencing had shown CD8+CD57+ cell expansion by flow cytometry. No patient had been given any therapy when blood was sampled. Overall study results and limits: Approximately 30 was the count of CD8+ CDR3 sequences that patients shared with controls.

This clonotype has more than one count but fewer than ten. Its antigen is currently unknown. The template used for profiling TCR beta VDJ and CDR3 was genomic DNA. Each CDR3 protein is one row after TCRdb ran MiXCR on the reads. The sample records about 160,000 distinct CDR3 sequences, roughly 50% being singletons. This clonotype was obtained from a human donor with aplastic anemia. Sequencing was done on a sample of sorted CD4+, CD8+, or CD8+CD57+ T cells (not recorded which) from PBMCs.

The CDR3 loop is CASSPGQSTYYGYTF. CDR3 nucleotide sequence: TGTGCCAGCAGCCCCGGACAGTCCACGTACTATGGCTACACCTTC. The V gene is TRBV27, the J gene TRBJ1-2, with a possible D match to TRBD1 (6 bases). Between the trimmed V and J ends, which lost 6 bases and 3 bases, there was a span of 17 bases. Germline CDR1 is MNHEY and CDR2 is SMNVEV (reference sequence). The CDR3 runs 15 residues.